This T cell receptor (beta chain) was identified in a study of OX40 agonist ivuxolimab in advanced cancers. In the study overall: Ivuxolimab, which targeted the costimulatory receptor OX40 (CD134), was an agonistic, fully human IgG2 monoclonal antibody. Patients were allowed to have had prior anti-PD-1, anti-PD-L1 or anti-CTLA-4 therapy, and more than 35% of the dose-escalation patients had been treated with checkpoint inhibitors. Peripheral TCRbeta sequencing aimed to test whether ivuxolimab altered TCR sequence diversity and caused clonal T-cell expansion. Intravenous ivuxolimab was administered to patients every 2 weeks at six dose levels: 0.01, 0.1, 0.3, 1.5, 3 and 10 mg/kg. Of the roughly 51 patients in dose escalation, approximately 20 had hepatocellular carcinoma, about 15 had melanoma, 9 had renal cell carcinoma and 9 had head and neck cancer. A male proportion of roughly 80% and a mean age of 60 years, ranging from 23 to 79, were recorded for the dose-escalation cohort. The paper covers the monotherapy dose-escalation part of the phase I ivuxolimab trial, which included N of about 56 patients. Three dose-escalation patients achieved partial responses, one with hepatocellular carcinoma and two with cutaneous melanoma. General conclusions and limits of the study: Which antigens the clonally expanded peripheral T cells were specific for was not determined. In partial responders in the 0.1-3.0 mg/kg groups, normalized peripheral clonal expansion was found to be among the lowest, especially among CD8+ T cells. Low levels of normalized T-cell clonal expansion were also seen in some patients who did not respond. After ivuxolimab, CD8+ T cells had more expanded clones than CD4+ T cells on average. At doses of 0.1 to 3.0 mg/kg, clonal expansion of both CD4+ and CD8+ T cells in blood was seen between baseline and week 6.

Of note for this clone: The antigen it recognizes is unknown. Base quality data are lacking; no much larger clone is found one base away.

Genomic DNA was extracted from sorted cells for sequencing of the TCRbeta CDR3 region. TCRbeta CDR3 regions were sequenced using the immunoSEQ Assay. TCRdb took over this immuneACCESS table, retaining in-frame rearrangements with V and J assigned. Such tables are incomplete; in checked studies, under half of the missing clones stem from an unresolved V gene, and the remainder is unexplained. The sample yields 60,000 to 100,000 clones; 92% were counted once. The top ten hold approximately 0.56% of the sample. The trial excluded patients who had a history of autoimmune disease or were on systemic immunosuppression. In every dose cohort, peripheral blood was drawn for TCR sequencing at baseline, cycle 4 day 1, and cycle 7 day 1. The samples were taken from a phase I, first-in-human, multicenter, open-label dose-escalation trial of ivuxolimab. The trial enrolled adults with locally advanced or metastatic head and neck squamous cell, hepatocellular, melanoma or renal cell carcinoma. CD4+ and CD8+ T cells were sorted separately from peripheral blood before TCR sequencing.

Trimming takes 6 bases from V and 4 bases from J, and the germline ends sit 12 bases apart. Its CDR3 holds 14 amino acids, cysteine through phenylalanine. The only DNA kept is the CDR3, 42 bases in frame from the first base. Sequences ENHRY (CDR1) and SYGVKD (CDR2) are obtained from the germline V gene. The chain joins TRBV10-3 to TRBJ1-4; a tentative D call is TRBD1 (5 bases match). This receptor was identified in an adult with an advanced solid tumor such as melanoma, head and neck, liver or kidney cancer. Sequencing used CD4+ or CD8+ T cells sorted from blood, obtained in a trial of the OX40 agonist ivuxolimab. At the DNA level, the sequence is TGTGCCATCAGGGGGGATGCGGATAATGAAAAACTGTTTTTT. It encodes CAIRGDADNEKLFF.